Presented here are 25 T cell receptor beta chains from one specimen sequenced in a study of blood T cell repertoires in COVID-19 (dated by TCRdb to the early 2020s). Library creation used the immunoSEQ multiplex PCR assay. TCRdb's version of the immuneACCESS table is confined to in-frame rearrangements and falls short of the full clone set. An unresolved V gene accounts for under half of the shortfall where checked; the remainder is of unknown origin. In this sample the table shows about 220,000 clones, approximately 91% of which occur a single time. Jointly, the top ten make up 0.65% to 0.85% of the sample. Sequencing was carried out using peripheral blood. These receptors were taken from a man aged 35-49 years with acute or convalescent COVID-19.

V usage is TRBV27 and J usage is TRBJ2-1; the D gene is possibly TRBD2 (5 bases). Trimming pared 3 bases from V and 8 bases from J, leaving 17 bases between. Germline V gene lookup returns CDR1 MNHEY and CDR2 SMNVEV (reference sequence). The CDR3 has 15 amino acids. DNA for the CDR3: TGTGCCAGCAGTTTGTATGGAGGCCACGGCGATGAGCAGTTCTTC. Translated, it gives CASSLYGGHGDEQFF.

The chain joins TRBV30 to TRBJ1-1; D ambiguous. V gave up 3 bases and J gave up 6 bases, with 11 bases separating them. Germline V gene lookup returns CDR1 GTSNPN and CDR2 SVGIG (reference sequence). The CDR3 spans 12 residues. The CDR3 loop reads CAWRFSRSEAFF. CDR3 in DNA: TGTGCCTGGAGATTTAGTAGATCTGAAGCTTTCTTT.

The CDR3 region has the DNA TGTGCCAGCAGTTACTCGTCTGGAGAGAAGGAGACCCAGTACTTC. It specifies CASSYSSGEKETQYF. V is TRBV6-5 and J is TRBJ2-5; unclear D gene. The CDR3 consists of 15 residues. Trimming took off 0 bases at V and 5 bases at J, with 13 bases between the two ends. The germline gives CDR1 MNHEY, CDR2 SVGAGI.

This chain joins TRBV28 and TRBJ2-5, with 9 bases that match TRBD1. The V segment lost 2 bases and the J segment 4 bases; nucleotides outside the gene matches: 11. This CDR3 is 17 amino acids long. Germline values: CDR1 MDHEN, CDR2 SYDVKM. CDR3 DNA sequence: TGTGCCAGCAGTTTAATCCCCCGGGACAGGGAGAGAGAGACCCAGTACTTC. This sequence encodes CASSLIPRDRERETQYF.

The CDR3 spells CARRDRKEQFF. The CDR3 DNA sequence: TGTGCCAGGAGAGACAGAAAGGAGCAGTTCTTC. The V and J genes are TRBV2 and TRBJ2-1, with TRBD1 as a possible D gene (5 bases). Germline assignment: CDR1 SNHLY and CDR2 FYNNEI. The CDR3 is 11 amino acids. The germline V and J ends were trimmed by 9 bases and 10 bases, with 13 bases remaining between them.

The chain links TRBV2 to TRBJ1-2; 9 nucleotides agree with TRBD1. The CDR3 length is 14 residues. V shed 5 bases and J 4 bases; nucleotides not matched to a gene: 5. CDR1 is SNHLY and CDR2 is FYNNEI in the germline V gene. The CDR3 sequence is CASSYGTGLYGYTF. The CDR3 DNA follows: TGTGCCAGCAGTTACGGGACAGGGCTCTATGGCTACACCTTC.

V is TRBV7-9 and J is TRBJ1-3; D might be TRBD1 (5 bases). The CDR3 consists of 14 residues. V shed 6 bases and J shed 0 bases, with 9 bases lying between them. Germline assignment: CDR1 SEHNR and CDR2 FQNEAQ (reference sequence). This CDR3 reads CASRFDSSGNTIYF. CDR3 DNA sequence: TGTGCCAGCAGGTTTGACAGCTCTGGAAACACCATATATTTT.

V is TRBV18 and J is TRBJ2-3; 9 bases agree with TRBD2. J gave up 6 bases and V 5 bases, and 9 bases lay outside the gene matches. This CDR3 contains 15 residues. Germline V gene sequence: CDR1 KGHSH, CDR2 LQKENI. CDR3 in amino acids: CASSAGTSSADTQYF. The CDR3 DNA sequence: TGTGCCAGCTCAGCCGGGACTAGCTCGGCCGATACGCAGTATTTT.

This chain connects TRBV27 to TRBJ1-6; maybe TRBD1 (5 bases). CDR3 length equals 15 residues. Per the germline V gene, CDR1 is MNHEY and CDR2 is SMNVEV (reference sequence). V was clipped by 8 bases and J by 5 bases, with 16 bases between them. The CDR3 DNA sequence: TGTGCCAGCGGATGGACGACAGCGAATAATTCACCCCTCCACTTT. This codes for CASGWTTANNSPLHF.

The V call is TRBV19, the J call TRBJ1-2; D is unclear. In germline, CDR1 is LNHDA, CDR2 SQIVND (reference sequence). The CDR3 is 15 residues long. V shed 6 bases and J shed 4 bases, with 18 bases lying between them. The CDR3 sequence is CASSQVTPTGYGYTF. CDR3 nucleotides: TGTGCCAGTAGCCAAGTAACGCCCACGGGCTATGGCTACACCTTC.

The chain joins TRBV6-2 or TRBV6-3 to TRBJ2-7, with 9 bases aligning to TRBD1. CDR1 is MNHEY, CDR2 SVGEGT, per germline. The CDR3 is 15 residues long. The junction had 8 bases not matched to a gene; V was cut back by 6 bases and J by 2 bases. CDR3 protein: CASRYRGLLTYEQYF. CDR3 DNA sequence: TGTGCCAGCAGGTACAGGGGGCTCCTTACCTACGAGCAGTACTTC.

The CDR3 nucleotides are TGTGCCAGCAGCTTGAGGGGCCCGAATGAAGAAGCTTTCTTT. Amino acid sequence: CASSLRGPNEEAFF. V gene TRBV5-4 combines with J gene TRBJ1-1; D may be TRBD1 (5 bases). CDR1 and CDR2 (germline): SGHNT, YYREEE (reference sequence). The CDR3 has 14 residues. V shed 1 base and J shed 8 bases, with 15 bases lying between them.

This clone has a single count. The chain links TRBV4-1 to TRBJ2-3; unclear D gene. The V gene lost 2 bases and the J gene lost 5 bases, with 20 bases spanning the gap. This CDR3 has 17 amino acids. The germline V gene has CDR1 MGHRA and CDR2 YSYEKL. CDR3 sequence (DNA): TGCGCCAGCAGCCAAAGGCCCGGAGCGCCACAACAAGATACGCAGTATTTT. As protein: CASSQRPGAPQQDTQYF.

This clone turned up a few times. This chain joins TRBV19 and TRBJ2-3, with 10 bases aligning to TRBD1. Germline trimming cut 5 bases from V and 1 base from J; bases unmatched to any gene: 3. This CDR3 has 15 amino acids. Germline V gene lookup returns CDR1 LNHDA and CDR2 SQIVND (reference sequence). CDR3 sequence reads: CASSRGTGGTDTQYF. The CDR3 DNA follows: TGTGCCAGTAGTCGTGGGACAGGGGGCACAGATACGCAGTATTTT.

The chain carries TRBV7-3 and TRBJ2-7; 9 bases align to TRBD1. Germline trimming cut 5 bases from V and 4 bases from J; bases unmatched to any gene: 9. Looked up from germline, CDR1 is SGHTA and CDR2 is FQGTGA. CDR3 length equals 15 residues. The CDR3 loop reads CASSPDGTGIYEQYF. Written as DNA, the CDR3 is TGTGCCAGCAGCCCGGACGGGACAGGGATATACGAGCAGTACTTC.

J is TRBJ1-6 and V is TRBV3-1 (or the pseudogene TRBV3-2); a possible D gene is TRBD1 (5 bases). Trimming took off 1 base at V and 0 bases at J, with 13 bases between the two ends. Germline V lookup: CDR1 LGHDT, CDR2 YNNKEL (reference sequence). CDR3 length: 18 amino acids. The CDR3 here is CASSQGPLGGSYNSPLHF. As DNA, the CDR3 is TGTGCCAGCAGCCAAGGACCCCTGGGGGGCTCCTATAATTCACCCCTCCACTTT.

The J gene is TRBJ2-7, the V gene TRBV7-8; 7 positions match TRBD2. The V segment lost 3 bases and the J segment 6 bases; nucleotides outside the gene matches: 8. The CDR3 has 14 residues. The germline CDR1 and CDR2 sequences are SGHVS and FQNEAQ. Written as DNA, the CDR3 is TGTGCCAGCAGCTTTGGAAGGGAGGGGACCGAGCAGTACTTC. Residues: CASSFGREGTEQYF.

The chain is built from TRBV6-2 or TRBV6-3 and TRBJ2-7, with 7 bases matching TRBD1. Germline loops: CDR1 MNHEY, CDR2 SVGEGT. J gave up 3 bases and V 4 bases, and 6 bases lay outside the gene matches. The CDR3 sequence is 14 residues long. CDR3 residues: CASSSPGQSYEQYF. The CDR3 DNA sequence: TGTGCCAGCAGTTCCCCGGGACAGAGCTACGAGCAGTACTTC.

The gene calls are TRBV30 and TRBJ1-5; D is uncertain. CDR1 and CDR2 from the germline V gene are GTSNPN and SVGIG (reference sequence). The CDR3 totals 13 residues. Trimming removed 0 bases from V and 7 bases from J, with 10 bases in between. The CDR3: CAWSVHSGQPQHF. For the CDR3, the DNA is TGTGCCTGGAGTGTGCATTCGGGGCAGCCCCAGCATTTT.

The V gene is TRBV30, the J gene TRBJ1-5; 10 bases align to TRBD1. The junction had 4 bases not matched to a gene; V was cut back by 5 bases and J by 6 bases. The germline gives CDR1 GTSNPN, CDR2 SVGIG (reference sequence). The CDR3 runs 13 residues. The CDR3 nucleotides are TGTGCCTGGGGGGGACAGGGGTCTCAGCCCCAGCATTTT. Translation gives CAWGGQGSQPQHF.

In this sample, this clone turned up once. The chain couples TRBV7-2 to TRBJ2-7; 7 bases align to TRBD2. The CDR3 spans 15 residues. J was trimmed by 6 bases and V by 6 bases; bases with no gene match: 14. Germline assignment: CDR1 SGHTA and CDR2 FQGNSA. Here the CDR3 reads CASSHSGGRVVEQYF. Written as DNA, the CDR3 is TGTGCCAGCAGTCACTCGGGGGGACGAGTAGTCGAGCAGTACTTC.

This clone appeared a few times. The rearrangement joins TRBV2 to TRBJ1-3; no clear D gene. The CDR3 sequence is 12 residues long. Per the germline V gene, CDR1 is SNHLY and CDR2 is FYNNEI. Deletions cut 7 bases from V and 5 bases from J, with 9 bases between. CDR3 in DNA: TGTGCCAGCACAGCGCGTCGAAACACCATATATTTT. It is translated as CASTARRNTIYF.

This chain links TRBV6-5 with TRBJ2-7; TRBD1 aligns across 7 bases. J lost 2 bases, V lost 0 bases, and 1 base had no gene match. The CDR3 covers 14 residues. In germline, CDR1 is MNHEY, CDR2 SVGAGI. The CDR3 nucleotides read TGTGCCAGCAGTTACTCGGGGACAGCCTACGAGCAGTACTTC. This gives the protein CASSYSGTAYEQYF.

The chain combines TRBV2 with TRBJ2-7, with 9 nucleotides matching TRBD1. The V segment lost 7 bases and the J segment 6 bases; nucleotides outside the gene matches: 16. Germline V gene lookup returns CDR1 SNHLY and CDR2 FYNNEI. The CDR3 contains 16 residues. The CDR3 DNA is TGTGCCAGCACCACCCCTTTCAGGGGACAGGGTGGCGAGCAGTACTTC. Its translation: CASTTPFRGQGGEQYF.

This chain links TRBV27 with TRBJ2-7; 8 positions agree with TRBD1. J gave up 2 bases and V 7 bases, and 13 bases lay outside the gene matches. CDR1 is MNHEY, CDR2 SMNVEV, per germline (reference sequence). The CDR3 consists of 16 residues. Here the CDR3 DNA reads TGTGCCAGCATACCCAGCCCAGGACAGGGACCCTACGAGCAGTACTTC. Protein: CASIPSPGQGPYEQYF.